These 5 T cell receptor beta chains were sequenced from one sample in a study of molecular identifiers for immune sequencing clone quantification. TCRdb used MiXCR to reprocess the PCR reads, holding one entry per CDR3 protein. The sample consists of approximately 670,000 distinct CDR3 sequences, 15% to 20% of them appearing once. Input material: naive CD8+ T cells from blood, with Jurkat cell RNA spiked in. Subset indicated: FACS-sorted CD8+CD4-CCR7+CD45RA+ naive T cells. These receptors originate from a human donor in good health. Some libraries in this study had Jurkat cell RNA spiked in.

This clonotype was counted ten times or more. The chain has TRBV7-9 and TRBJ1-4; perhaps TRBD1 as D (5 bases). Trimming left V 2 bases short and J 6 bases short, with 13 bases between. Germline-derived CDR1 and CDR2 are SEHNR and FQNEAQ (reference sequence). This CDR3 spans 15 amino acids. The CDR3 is CASSLPTAEDEKLFF. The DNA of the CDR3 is TGTGCCAGCAGCTTACCGACAGCGGAGGATGAAAAACTGTTTTTT. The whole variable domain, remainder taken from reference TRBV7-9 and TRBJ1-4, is DTGVSQNPRHKITKRGQNVTFRCDPISEHNRLYWYRQTLGQGPEFLTYFQNEAQLEKSRLLSDRFSAERPKGSFSTLEIQRTEQGDSAMYLCASSLPTAEDEKLFFGSGTQLSVL.

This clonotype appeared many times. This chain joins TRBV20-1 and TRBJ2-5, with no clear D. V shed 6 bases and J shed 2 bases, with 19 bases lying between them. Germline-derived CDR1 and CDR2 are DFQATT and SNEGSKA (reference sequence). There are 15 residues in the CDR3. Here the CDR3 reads CSAVERPRNQETQYF. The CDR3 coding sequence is TGCAGTGCCGTAGAGCGACCGAGAAATCAAGAGACCCAGTACTTC.

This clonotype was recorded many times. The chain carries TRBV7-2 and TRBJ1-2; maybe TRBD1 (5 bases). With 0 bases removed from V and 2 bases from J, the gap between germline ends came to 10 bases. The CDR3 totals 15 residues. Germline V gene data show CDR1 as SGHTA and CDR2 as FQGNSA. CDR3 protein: CASSLARGENYGYTF. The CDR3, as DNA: TGTGCCAGCAGCTTAGCGAGAGGGGAGAACTATGGCTACACCTTC.

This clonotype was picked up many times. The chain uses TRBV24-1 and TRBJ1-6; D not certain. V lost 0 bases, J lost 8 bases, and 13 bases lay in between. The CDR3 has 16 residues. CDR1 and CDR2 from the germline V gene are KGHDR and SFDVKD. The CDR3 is CATSDLFYDGDSPLHF. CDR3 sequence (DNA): TGTGCCACCAGTGATTTGTTTTACGACGGAGATTCACCCCTCCACTTT.

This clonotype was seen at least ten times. The CDR3 DNA follows: TGTGCCAGCAGTTTCGGGGCCTTGAACACTGAAGCTTTCTTT. It codes for CASSFGALNTEAFF. The rearrangement links TRBV27 to TRBJ1-1, with D perhaps matching TRBD1 (5 bases). The CDR3 has 14 residues. Per germline, CDR1 MNHEY and CDR2 SMNVEV (reference sequence). V dropped 3 bases and J dropped 0 bases, with 8 bases sitting between them.